Reported below is one T cell receptor beta chain. This clonotype came up once. The target of this receptor is not known. Per-base qualities were not stored, and no clone one base away is much larger. Just one read gives weak support. This specimen comes from a study of CD8 T cells in Susac syndrome (dated by TCRdb to the late 2010s). A note on the overall study: The study used repertoire sequencing to test whether antigen drove CD8+ T cell activation and differentiation in Susac syndrome. The study compared CD8+ T cell repertoire clonality among about a dozen healthy donors, 14 Susac syndrome patients and approximately 16 multiple sclerosis patients. Study-wide findings and limitations: The number of individuals in the TCR sequencing and HLA analysis was acknowledged as relatively small.

High-throughput TCR beta sequencing profiled peripheral blood CD8+ and CD4+ T cells from healthy donors, Susac syndrome patients and multiple sclerosis patients. Multiple sclerosis controls were treatment-naive patients with stable or active relapsing-remitting disease fulfilling revised McDonald criteria. CD8+ TEMRA cells were enriched by FACS, while bulk CD8+ and CD4+ T cells were purified by magnetic negative isolation. Blood was drawn into EDTA tubes, processed within 24 hours, and PBMCs were isolated by density gradient centrifugation. PBMCs intended for TCR sequencing were cryopreserved in liquid nitrogen and thawed later in a water bath at 37 degrees C. The sorted or isolated CD4+, CD8+ and CD8+ TEMRA cells reached a purity of at least 90%. CDR3 length: 19 amino acids, cysteine to phenylalanine. CDR3 DNA is the only sequence kept; it has 57 bases, read in frame from the first base. The germline V and J ends show losses of 0 bases and 1 base respectively, and no gene match explains 13 bases of the junction.

RNA was extracted with the RNeasy kit and roughly 0.5 to 1 ug was reverse transcribed using random hexamers. The immunoSEQ multiplex PCR assay, covering 54 Vbeta and 13 Jbeta segments, was used to amplify TCR beta CDR3 regions. PCR amplification bias was corrected using a synthetic template baseline for primer optimization and computational correction. On the authors' methods: Reads were annotated to V, D and J genes according to IMGT and were analyzed with immunoSEQ Analyzer, with only productive sequences retained. Clonality was calculated as one minus the Shannon entropy normalized by log2 of the number of productive unique sequences. For each patient and control, public and private clones were evaluated within the 100 most prevalent clones. Clones were defined as Susac-specific when absent from the healthy and MS cohorts, from roughly 1,100 published viral clones and from other ImmuneACCESS disease sequences. TCRdb reprocessing: public reads trimmed at Q25 with fastp, clones called with MiXCR, in-frame beta chains kept. Merged by CDR3 protein, the rows form single entries marked with the most common genes and DNA. Here the V and J calls rest on TCRdb's processing, not on the authors' analysis. A total of 150,000 to 200,000 distinct CDR3 sequences appear in this sample, roughly 95% of them only once. About 0.15% of the sample comes from the top ten.

The source material was CD8+ T cells from PBMCs. The sequence is built from TRBV23-1 and TRBJ2-5, with 8 junctional bases fitting TRBD1. TRBV23-1 is given ORF status, its function remaining uncertain. The receptor comes from a human donor with multiple sclerosis. The CDR3 reads CASSQSPGQGDSIQETQYF. The nucleotide sequence reads TGCGCCAGCAGTCAATCACCCGGACAGGGCGACTCCATCCAAGAGACCCAGTACTTC.